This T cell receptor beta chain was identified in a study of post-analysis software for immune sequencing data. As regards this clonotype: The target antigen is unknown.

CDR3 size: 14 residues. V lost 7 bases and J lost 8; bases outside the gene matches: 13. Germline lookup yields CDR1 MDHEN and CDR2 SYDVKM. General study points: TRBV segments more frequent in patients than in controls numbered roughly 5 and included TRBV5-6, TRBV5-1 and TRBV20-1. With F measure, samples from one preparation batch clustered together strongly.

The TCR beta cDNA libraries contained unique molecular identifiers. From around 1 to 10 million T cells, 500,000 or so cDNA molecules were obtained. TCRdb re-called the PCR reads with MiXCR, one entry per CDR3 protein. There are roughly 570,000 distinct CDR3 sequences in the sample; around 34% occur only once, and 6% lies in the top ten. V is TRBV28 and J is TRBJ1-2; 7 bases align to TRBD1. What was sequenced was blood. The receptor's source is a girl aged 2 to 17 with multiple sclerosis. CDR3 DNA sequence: TGTGCCAGCACTAAAGAAGGACAGGCTACCGGCTACACCTTC. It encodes CASTKEGQATGYTF.